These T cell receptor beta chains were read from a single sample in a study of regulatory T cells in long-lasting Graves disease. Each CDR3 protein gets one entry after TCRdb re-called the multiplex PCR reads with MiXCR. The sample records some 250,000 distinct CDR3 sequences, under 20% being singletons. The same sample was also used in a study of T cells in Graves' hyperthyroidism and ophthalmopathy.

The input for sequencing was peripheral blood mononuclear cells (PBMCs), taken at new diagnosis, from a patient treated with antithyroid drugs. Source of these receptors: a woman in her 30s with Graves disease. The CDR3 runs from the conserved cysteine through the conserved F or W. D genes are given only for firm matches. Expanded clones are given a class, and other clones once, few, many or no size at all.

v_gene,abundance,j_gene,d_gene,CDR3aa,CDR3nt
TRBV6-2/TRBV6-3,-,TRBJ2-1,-,CAGLLGGEQFF,TGTGCCGGTCTCTTAGGCGGTGAGCAGTTCTTC
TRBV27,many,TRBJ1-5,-,CASRIRGSNQPQHF,TGTGCCAGCAGGATTAGGGGGAGCAATCAGCCCCAGCATTTT
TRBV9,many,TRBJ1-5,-,CASSVNGVGTQPQHF,TGTGCCAGCAGCGTAAATGGTGTGGGGACTCAGCCCCAGCATTTT
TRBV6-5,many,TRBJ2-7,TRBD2,CASSYSRGGGRLYEQYF,TGTGCCAGCAGTTACTCGAGGGGGGGCGGGAGGCTCTACGAGCAGTACTTC
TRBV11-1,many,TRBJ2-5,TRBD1,CASSEDRDGETQYF,TGTGCCAGCAGCGAAGACAGGGACGGGGAGACCCAGTACTTC
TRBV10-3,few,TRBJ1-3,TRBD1,CAISGQGAQGNTIYF,TGTGCCATCAGTGGACAGGGGGCGCAGGGGAACACCATATATTTT
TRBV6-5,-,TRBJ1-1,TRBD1,CASSYLQGTRNTEAFF,TGTGCCAGCAGTTATTTACAGGGGACAAGGAACACTGAAGCTTTCTTT
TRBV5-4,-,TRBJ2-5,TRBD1,CASSPGQGGTQYF,TGTGCCAGCAGCCCGGGACAGGGAGGGACCCAGTACTTC
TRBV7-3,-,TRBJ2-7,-,CASSGGDVSYEQYF,TGTGCCAGCAGCGGCGGGGACGTCTCCTACGAGCAGTACTTC
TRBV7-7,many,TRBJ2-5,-,CASSYKGPGGAETQYF,TGTGCTAGCAGCTATAAAGGGCCGGGTGGGGCAGAGACCCAGTACTTC
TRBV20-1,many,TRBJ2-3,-,CSARVAAGTDTQYF,TGCAGTGCTAGAGTGGCGGCGGGGACAGATACGCAGTATTTT
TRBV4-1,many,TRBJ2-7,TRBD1,CASSPGGDRGYEQYF,TGCGCCAGCAGCCCTGGGGGGGACAGGGGTTACGAGCAGTACTTC
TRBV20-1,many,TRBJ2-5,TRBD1,CSASSGGAAGTQYF,TGCAGTGCCAGTTCAGGGGGCGCCGCGGGGACCCAGTACTTC
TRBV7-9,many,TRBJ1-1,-,CASSFQAENTEAFF,TGTGCCAGCAGCTTCCAGGCTGAGAACACTGAAGCTTTCTTT
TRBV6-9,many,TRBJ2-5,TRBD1,CASSSPPGQQETQYF,TGTGCCAGCAGTTCTCCCCCGGGACAGCAAGAGACCCAGTACTTC
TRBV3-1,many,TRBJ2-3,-,CASSPFRTLKRWHTQYF,TGTGCCAGCAGCCCCTTCAGGACACTAAAGAGGTGGCATACGCAGTATTTT
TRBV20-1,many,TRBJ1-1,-,CSAPPGLNTEAAFF,TGCAGTGCCCCCCCAGGCCTAAACACTGAAGCGGCTTTCTTT
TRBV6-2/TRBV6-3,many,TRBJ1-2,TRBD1,CASSYDIQGVGYTF,TGTGCCAGCAGTTACGACATACAGGGGGTCGGCTACACCTTC
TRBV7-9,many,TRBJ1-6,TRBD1,CASSSTTDRDYVLSSPLHF,TGTGCCAGCAGCTCGACGACAGACAGGGACTATGTTCTAAGTTCACCCCTCCACTTT
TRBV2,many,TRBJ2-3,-,CASKIQGRTDTQYF,TGTGCCAGCAAAATACAGGGCCGCACAGATACGCAGTATTTT
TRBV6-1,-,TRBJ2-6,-,CASSTGTSGANVLAF,TGTGCCAGCTCGACAGGGACTTCTGGGGCCAACGTCCTGGCTTTC
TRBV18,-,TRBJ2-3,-,CASSPPGQAEHTQYF,TGTGCCAGCTCACCACCGGGCCAGGCCGAGCATACGCAGTATTTT
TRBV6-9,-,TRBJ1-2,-,CASSEGANYSYTF,TGCGCCAGCAGTGAGGGCGCCAACTATAGCTACACCTTC
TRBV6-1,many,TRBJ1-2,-,CASSKTGKVKDGYTF,TGTGCCAGCAGTAAGACTGGAAAGGTGAAGGATGGCTACACCTTC
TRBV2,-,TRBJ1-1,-,CASRLGSLTEAFF,TGTGCCAGCAGGCTCGGGTCCCTCACTGAAGCTTTCTTT
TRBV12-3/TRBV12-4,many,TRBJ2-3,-,CASSRGSTDTQYF,TGTGCCAGCAGCCGGGGTAGCACAGATACGCAGTATTTT
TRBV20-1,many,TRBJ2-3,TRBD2,CSAGHGLAGAGDTDTQYF,TGCAGTGCTGGACACGGACTAGCGGGCGCGGGGGACACAGATACGCAGTATTTT
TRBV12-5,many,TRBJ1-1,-,CASGFPNTEAFF,TGTGCTAGTGGGTTTCCGAACACTGAAGCTTTCTTT
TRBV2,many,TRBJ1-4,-,CASKKGDEKLFF,TGTGCCAGCAAAAAGGGGGATGAAAAACTGTTTTTT
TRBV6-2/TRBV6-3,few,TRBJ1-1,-,CASTKRGYRNTEAFF,TGTGCCAGCACAAAAAGAGGTTACAGGAACACTGAAGCTTTCTTT
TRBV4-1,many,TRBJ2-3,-,CASRRVSGVTDTQYF,TGCGCCAGCCGCCGGGTAAGCGGCGTCACAGATACGCAGTATTTT
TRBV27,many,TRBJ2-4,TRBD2,CASKQTSGGLKNIQYF,TGTGCCAGCAAGCAGACTAGCGGAGGACTTAAAAACATTCAGTACTTC
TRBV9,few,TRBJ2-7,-,CASSRRQGSHEQYF,TGTGCCAGCAGCCGAAGGCAGGGTTCCCACGAGCAGTACTTC
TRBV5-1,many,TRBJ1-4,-,CASSGRNGNEKLFF,TGCGCCAGCAGCGGTCGGAATGGTAATGAAAAACTGTTTTTT
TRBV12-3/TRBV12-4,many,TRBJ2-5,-,CASSPGVYRETQYF,TGTGCCAGCAGCCCCGGAGTATACAGGGAGACCCAGTACTTC
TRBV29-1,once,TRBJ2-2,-,CSVEARSGELFF,TGCAGCGTTGAAGCTAGAAGCGGGGAGCTGTTTTTT
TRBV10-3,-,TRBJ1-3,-,CAIKGAGTGNTIYF,TGTGCCATCAAAGGCGCGGGCACTGGAAACACCATATATTTT
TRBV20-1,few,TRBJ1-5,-,CSAIDRYNQPQHF,TGCAGTGCAATTGACAGATACAATCAGCCCCAGCATTTT
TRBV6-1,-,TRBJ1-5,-,CASSRTRSNQPQHF,TGTGCCAGCAGTCGTACGAGGTCCAATCAGCCCCAGCATTTT
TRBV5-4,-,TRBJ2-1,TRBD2,CASSLGLAGMNEQFF,TGTGCCAGCAGCTTGGGACTAGCGGGGATGAATGAGCAGTTCTTC
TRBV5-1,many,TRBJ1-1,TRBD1,CASSSDRGNTEAFF,TGTGCCAGCAGCTCGGACAGGGGAAACACTGAAGCTTTCTTT
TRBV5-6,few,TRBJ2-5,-,CASSLDWGPETQYF,TGTGCCAGCAGCTTGGATTGGGGGCCAGAGACCCAGTACTTC
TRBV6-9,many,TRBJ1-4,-,CASSLDIGGEKLFF,TGTGCCAGCAGTTTGGACATAGGGGGTGAAAAACTGTTTTTT
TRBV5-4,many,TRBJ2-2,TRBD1,CASSHRDSNTGELFF,TGTGCCAGCAGCCACCGGGACAGCAACACCGGGGAGCTGTTTTTT
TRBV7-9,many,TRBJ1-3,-,CASARRGSSGNTIYF,TGTGCCAGCGCCCGAAGGGGAAGCTCTGGAAACACCATATATTTT
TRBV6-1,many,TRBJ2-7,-,CASSEEEVSYEQYF,TGTGCCAGCAGTGAAGAGGAGGTCTCCTACGAGCAGTACTTC
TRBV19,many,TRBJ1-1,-,CASSMVAGNTEAFF,TGTGCCAGTAGTATGGTGGCGGGGAACACTGAAGCTTTCTTT
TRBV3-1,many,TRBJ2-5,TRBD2,CASSPSLAGIQETQYF,TGTGCCAGCAGCCCCTCCCTAGCGGGGATCCAAGAGACCCAGTACTTC
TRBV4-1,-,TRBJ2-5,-,CASSQAPQETQYF,TGCGCCAGCAGCCAGGCCCCCCAAGAGACCCAGTACTTC
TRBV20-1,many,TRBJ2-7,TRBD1,CSATGTALEQYF,TGCAGTGCTACCGGGACAGCGCTCGAGCAGTACTTC
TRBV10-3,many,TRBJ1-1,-,CAISEPPGSGPGAFF,TGTGCCATCAGTGAGCCTCCCGGTTCGGGACCCGGGGCTTTCTTT
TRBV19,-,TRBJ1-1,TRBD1,CASSWTGKYTEAFF,TGTGCCAGTAGTTGGACAGGGAAGTACACTGAAGCTTTCTTT
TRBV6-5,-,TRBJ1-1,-,CASSYRPPLDTEAFF,TGTGCCAGCAGTTACAGGCCCCCCCTGGACACTGAAGCTTTCTTT